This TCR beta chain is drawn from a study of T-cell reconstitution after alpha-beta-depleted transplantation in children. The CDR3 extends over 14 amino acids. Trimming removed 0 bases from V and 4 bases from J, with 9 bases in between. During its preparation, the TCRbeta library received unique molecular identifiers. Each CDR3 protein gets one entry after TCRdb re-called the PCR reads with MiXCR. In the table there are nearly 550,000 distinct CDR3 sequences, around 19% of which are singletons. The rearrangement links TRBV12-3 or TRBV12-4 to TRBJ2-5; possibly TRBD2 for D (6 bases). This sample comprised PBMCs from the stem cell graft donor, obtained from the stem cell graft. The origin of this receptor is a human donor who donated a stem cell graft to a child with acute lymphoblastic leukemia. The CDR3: CASSLATGGETQYF. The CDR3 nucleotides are TGTGCCAGCAGTTTAGCGACCGGGGGAGAGACCCAGTACTTC.